This is a list of T cell receptor beta chains from one sample in a study of OX40 agonist ivuxolimab in advanced cancers. The table came from immunoSEQ multiplex PCR; TCRdb's copy has only in-frame clones and leaves some out. The sample lists about 110,000 clones, approximately 90% occurring once. Sequencing was performed on CD4+ or CD8+ T cells sorted from blood, taken in a trial of the OX40 agonist ivuxolimab. Source of these receptors: an adult with an advanced solid tumor such as melanoma, head and neck, liver or kidney cancer. CDR3s include the opening cysteine and the closing phenylalanine or tryptophan. Each record gives: J gene, clone size, V gene, D gene, CDR3 protein, CDR3 DNA. A D gene is named only where the DNA matches it firmly. The size of a clone is reported for some rows only, either as once, few or many, or as a class for expanded clones.

>TRBJ1-6|NA|TRBV2|TRBD1
CASSEGRDSSPLHF
TGTGCCAGCAGTGAGGGCAGGGACAGTTCACCCCTCCACTTT
>TRBJ2-5|NA|TRBV4-1|NA
CASSSGGETQYF
TGCGCCAGCAGCTCAGGAGGGGAGACCCAGTACTTC
>TRBJ2-7|NA|TRBV14|NA
CASSRSAYEQYF
TGTGCCAGCAGCCGGTCCGCCTACGAGCAGTACTTC
>TRBJ1-4|NA|TRBV4-2|NA
CASSQGDPNEKLFF
TGTGCCAGCAGCCAAGGGGACCCGAATGAAAAACTGTTTTTT
>TRBJ2-1|many|TRBV2|TRBD2
CATSGTSGGASEQFF
TGTGCCACATCCGGGACTAGCGGGGGGGCGTCTGAGCAGTTCTTC
>TRBJ2-6|NA|TRBV7-2|TRBD1
CASSFGQGGSGANVLTF
TGTGCCAGCAGCTTCGGACAGGGAGGATCTGGGGCCAACGTCCTGACTTTC
>TRBJ1-5|NA|TRBV19|NA
CATRLFGDQPQHF
TGTGCCACCCGGTTATTTGGCGATCAGCCCCAGCATTTT
>TRBJ1-6|NA|TRBV7-9|NA
CASSLGVGENSPLHF
TGTGCCAGCAGCTTAGGGGTGGGAGAGAATTCACCCCTCCACTTT
>TRBJ2-1|NA|TRBV19|TRBD2
CASSGRRHNEQFF
TGTGCCAGCAGCGGGAGACGTCACAATGAGCAGTTCTTC
>TRBJ2-7|NA|TRBV27|NA
CASSLSGYLGQYF
TGTGCCAGCAGTTTATCGGGATACTTAGGGCAGTACTTC
>TRBJ1-1|NA|TRBV13|TRBD1
CASSFPDRGLMNTEAFF
TGTGCCAGCAGTTTCCCGGACAGGGGTTTAATGAACACTGAAGCTTTCTTT
>TRBJ1-2|NA|TRBV6-1|NA
CASSGQGHNYGYTF
TGTGCCAGCAGTGGGCAGGGCCATAACTATGGCTACACCTTC
>TRBJ1-5|once|TRBV5-5|NA
CASSFEYSNQPQHF
TGTGCCAGCAGCTTTGAGTACAGCAATCAGCCCCAGCATTTT
>TRBJ2-7|NA|TRBV18|NA
CASSPLIDSYEQYF
TGTGCCAGCTCACCACTGATAGACTCCTACGAGCAGTACTTC
>TRBJ2-1|NA|TRBV19|TRBD1
CASSRDRENEQFF
TGTGCCAGTAGTCGGGACAGGGAAAATGAGCAGTTCTTC
>TRBJ2-5|NA|TRBV7-9|TRBD2
CASSLGGGKETQYF
TGTGCCAGCAGCTTAGGCGGGGGGAAAGAGACCCAGTACTTC
>TRBJ1-4|NA|TRBV4-1|TRBD1
CASSLRDSKNEKLFF
TGCGCCAGCAGCCTGAGGGACAGCAAGAATGAAAAACTGTTTTTT
>TRBJ2-7|NA|TRBV27|TRBD1
CASRQGAGEQYF
TGTGCCAGCAGACAGGGGGCTGGGGAGCAGTACTTC
>TRBJ2-7|few|TRBV30|TRBD1
CAGTGTALGEQYF
TGTGCCGGGACAGGGACCGCTCTTGGGGAGCAGTACTTC
>TRBJ2-7|NA|TRBV29-1|TRBD2
CSVAGLAGEQYF
TGCAGCGTTGCAGGACTAGCCGGCGAGCAGTACTTC
>TRBJ1-3|NA|TRBV7-2|NA
CASSLEGSSGNTIYF
TGTGCCAGCAGCTTAGAAGGGAGCTCTGGAAACACCATATATTTT
>TRBJ2-1|NA|TRBV5-4|NA
CASSLEPGGYNEQFF
TGTGCCAGCAGCTTGGAGCCCGGAGGGTACAATGAGCAGTTCTTC
>TRBJ1-1|NA|TRBV5-1|TRBD1
CASTAFPTGPNTEAFF
TGCGCCAGCACCGCATTCCCGACAGGGCCCAACACTGAAGCTTTCTTT
>TRBJ1-1|NA|TRBV30|NA
CAWRRGTYTEAFF
TGTGCCTGGAGGCGGGGGACGTACACTGAAGCTTTCTTT
>TRBJ1-2|NA|TRBV7-2|NA
CASSLGLANYGYTF
TGTGCCAGCAGCTTAGGATTAGCTAACTATGGCTACACCTTC
>TRBJ2-7|NA|TRBV19|NA
CASRGTDVKTMRF
TGTGCCAGTAGGGGGACGGACGTTAAGACAATGAGGTTC
>TRBJ1-1|NA|TRBV9|NA
CASSVGRGLDTEAFF
TGTGCCAGCAGCGTAGGACGGGGATTGGACACTGAAGCTTTCTTT
>TRBJ1-4|once|TRBV30|NA
CAWRGSDSQEKLFF
TGTGCCTGGAGGGGCTCGGACAGCCAGGAAAAACTGTTTTTT
>TRBJ1-6|NA|TRBV7-9|TRBD1
CASSLASGGNSPLHF
TGTGCCAGCAGCTTAGCTTCAGGGGGTAATTCACCCCTCCACTTT
>TRBJ2-6|many|TRBV4-3|NA
CASSQVTFHRSGANVLTF
TGCGCCAGCAGCCAGGTGACATTTCACCGCTCTGGGGCCAACGTCCTGACTTTC
>TRBJ1-1|NA|TRBV9|TRBD1
CASSGRSDRARGGTEAFF
TGTGCCAGCAGCGGACGATCGGACAGGGCGCGGGGTGGCACTGAAGCTTTCTTT
>TRBJ2-1|NA|TRBV28|NA
CASSSYRVNEQFF
TGTGCCAGCAGTTCATACAGGGTCAATGAGCAGTTCTTC
>TRBJ2-7|NA|TRBV27|NA
CASRRADTGQGEQYF
TGTGCCAGCCGACGGGCGGACACAGGGCAGGGCGAGCAGTACTTC
>TRBJ2-1|NA|TRBV7-2|TRBD2
CASSWRLAGHNEQFF
TGTGCCAGCAGCTGGAGACTAGCGGGTCACAATGAGCAGTTCTTC
>TRBJ2-6|NA|TRBV28|NA
CASRRANVLTF
TGTGCCAGCAGGCGGGCCAACGTCCTGACTTTC
>TRBJ2-1|NA|TRBV10-3|NA
CAIGASASSYNEQFF
TGTGCCATCGGGGCTAGCGCCAGCTCCTACAATGAGCAGTTCTTC
>TRBJ2-5|NA|TRBV11-2|NA
CASSRIETQYF
TGTGCCAGCAGCCGGATAGAGACCCAGTACTTC
>TRBJ1-1|NA|TRBV19|TRBD1
CASRIQGANTEAFF
TGTGCCAGTCGGATACAGGGGGCGAACACTGAAGCTTTCTTT
>TRBJ2-7|few|TRBV11-3|NA
CASSTDNSYEQYF
TGTGCCAGCAGCACCGACAACTCCTACGAGCAGTACTTC
>TRBJ1-3|NA|TRBV6-5|NA
CATRSGYAGNTIYF
TGTGCCACCCGGTCAGGGTACGCTGGAAACACCATATATTTT